These 17 T cell receptor beta chains share one sample of origin, sequenced in a study of cytomegalovirus exposure and HLA in healthy donors. The PCR had 60 Vbeta and 13 Jbeta primers. Produced via immunoSEQ multiplex PCR; TCRdb's table is partial and in-frame only. The sample carries 180,000 or so clones, about four fifths recorded once. Sequencing was performed on PBMCs. These receptors originate from a female donor in good health and CMV-seronegative.

Only a few counts were recorded for this clone. The V call is TRBV19, the J call TRBJ1-2, with D unresolved. CDR1 and CDR2 (germline): LNHDA, SQIVND (reference sequence). V lost 1 base, J lost 5 bases, and 14 bases lay in between. The CDR3 loop spans 15 amino acids. The CDR3 region is CASSIAGEIRYGYTF. CDR3 sequence (DNA): TGTGCCAGTAGTATAGCTGGGGAGATAAGGTATGGCTACACCTTC. The variable domain in full, with the rest retrieved from reference TRBV19 and TRBJ1-2, is DGGITQSPKYLFRKEGQNVTLSCEQNLNHDAMYWYRQDPGQGLRLIYYSQIVNDFQKGDIAEGYSVSREKKESFPLTVTSAQKNPTAFYLCASSIAGEIRYGYTFGSGTRLTVV.

The J gene is TRBJ1-1, the V gene TRBV2; possibly TRBD1 for D (5 bases). The CDR3 runs to 13 residues. Deletions cut 8 bases from V and 0 bases from J, with 10 bases between. CDR1 and CDR2 from the germline V gene are SNHLY and FYNNEI. In DNA form, the CDR3 reads TGTGCCAGCGGGGGAGGGATGAACACTGAAGCTTTCTTT. Translating it yields CASGGGMNTEAFF.

The CDR3 coding sequence is TGTGCCAGCAGTCAAACAGTCATGGACGAGCAGTACTTC. Amino acid sequence: CASSQTVMDEQYF. This chain links TRBV5-4 with TRBJ2-7; D ambiguous. This CDR3 is 13 amino acids long. Trimming pared 5 bases from V and 5 bases from J, leaving 14 bases between. Germline CDR1 reads SGHNT; CDR2 reads YYREEE (reference sequence).

This clone was seen a few times. The chain uses TRBV2 and TRBJ1-2, with 12 bases aligning to TRBD1. Germline V gives CDR1 SNHLY, CDR2 FYNNEI. J lost 4 bases, V lost 9 bases, and 15 bases had no gene match. The CDR3 length is 17 residues. The CDR3 sequence is CASSGGTGGILRYGYTF. The CDR3 nucleotides are TGTGCCAGTTCTGGGGGGACAGGGGGCATACTCCGCTATGGCTACACCTTC. The whole variable domain, remainder taken from reference TRBV2 and TRBJ1-2, is EPEVTQTPSHQVTQMGQEVILRCVPISNHLYFYWYRQILGQKVEFLVSFYNNEISEKSEIFDDQFSVERPDGSNFTLKIRSTKLEDSAMYFCASSGGTGGILRYGYTFGSGTRLTVV.

The rearrangement uses TRBV7-9 and TRBJ2-7; D possibly corresponds to TRBD2 (6 bases). The CDR3 covers 14 residues. The ends were cut back, 2 bases at V and 6 bases at J, with 14 bases in the middle. Looked up from germline, CDR1 is SEHNR and CDR2 is FQNEAQ (reference sequence). The DNA of the CDR3 is TGTGCCAGCAGCTTATTGGCGGGAATAAGCGAGCAGTACTTC. This gives the protein CASSLLAGISEQYF.

The chain uses TRBV27 and TRBJ2-3; D not certain. V dropped 3 bases and J dropped 2 bases, with 9 bases sitting between them. The CDR3 spans 14 residues. Germline lookup yields CDR1 MNHEY and CDR2 SMNVEV (reference sequence). The CDR3 DNA reads TGTGCCAGCAGTTTCCCCAGGTCCACAGATACGCAGTATTTT. Encoded protein: CASSFPRSTDTQYF.

The chain recombines TRBV6-1 with TRBJ2-7; D is possibly TRBD1 (6 bases). The CDR3 loop spans 13 amino acids. Germline loops: CDR1 MNHNS, CDR2 SASEGT. The germline V and J ends were trimmed by 5 bases and 3 bases, with 11 bases remaining between them. CDR3 residues: CASSRQVYYEQYF. The CDR3 DNA reads TGTGCCAGCAGTCGACAGGTCTACTACGAGCAGTACTTC.

This chain links TRBV2 with TRBJ2-7; 11 bases map to TRBD2. Trimming removed 6 bases from V and 0 bases from J; junction bases left unmatched: 10. The CDR3 covers 17 residues. Looked up from germline, CDR1 is SNHLY and CDR2 is FYNNEI. CDR3 protein: CASSDDRLAGFSYEQYF. CDR3 DNA: TGTGCCAGCAGCGACGACCGACTAGCGGGGTTCTCCTACGAGCAGTACTTC.

The chain is built from TRBV7-9 and TRBJ1-1; TRBD1 agrees at 7 bases. CDR3 length equals 14 residues. V lost 5 bases and J lost 2; bases outside the gene matches: 5. In germline, CDR1 is SEHNR, CDR2 FQNEAQ (reference sequence). CDR3 residues: CASSKRTGNTEAFF. The CDR3 nucleotides read TGTGCCAGCAGCAAAAGGACAGGAAACACTGAAGCTTTCTTT.

A remark on this clone: The junction departs from the called germline gene at one end, perhaps through a read error. V gene TRBV7-9 combines with J gene TRBJ2-2; 12 bases align to TRBD2. The CDR3 totals 16 residues. Germline assignment: CDR1 SEHNR and CDR2 FQNEAQ (reference sequence). Written as DNA, the CDR3 is TGTTCCAGCAGCGCTGGACTAGCGGGATCGAACGGGGAGCTGTTTTTT. This codes for CSSSAGLAGSNGELFF.

The V gene is TRBV28, the J gene TRBJ2-3, with 15 bases aligning to TRBD2. This CDR3 spans 19 amino acids. Germline lookup yields CDR1 MDHEN and CDR2 SYDVKM. Germline trimming cut 3 bases from V and 1 base from J; bases unmatched to any gene: 8. Here the CDR3 DNA reads TGTGCCAGCAGTTTTCCAGGACTAGCGGGAGGGCCGGGCACAGATACGCAGTATTTT. It is translated as CASSFPGLAGGPGTDTQYF.

The chain uses TRBV5-1 and TRBJ2-1; 10 bases match TRBD1. This CDR3 is built from 15 residues. Germline CDR1 is SGHRS and CDR2 is YFSETQ. The V segment lost 3 bases and the J segment 7 bases; nucleotides outside the gene matches: 7. CDR3 DNA: TGCGCCAGCAGCTGGGGACAGGGGAGAAAGAATGAGCAGTTCTTC. As protein: CASSWGQGRKNEQFF.

CDR3 nucleotide sequence: TGCGCCAGCAGCTTGGGACAATCAGATCAGCCCCAGCATTTT. It is translated as CASSLGQSDQPQHF. This chain uses TRBV5-1 with TRBJ1-5; no clear D. The V and J ends lost 0 bases and 5 bases respectively, with 9 bases between them. There are 14 residues in the CDR3. The V gene's germline CDR1 is SGHRS and CDR2 YFSETQ.

This clone was seen only a few times. The chain uses TRBV14 and TRBJ2-2; 7 bases are shared with TRBD2. With V trimmed by 5 bases and J by 5 bases, 26 bases remained unmatched. The CDR3 is 21 residues long. The germline CDR1 and CDR2 sequences are SGHDN and FVKESK. In nucleotides, the CDR3 is TGTGCCAGCAGCTCAAGAAATGGTTTGACTAGTGCGGGAGAGGTTACCGGGGAGCTGTTTTTT. Amino acids: CASSSRNGLTSAGEVTGELFF.

The chain uses TRBV5-1 and TRBJ1-2, with D possibly being TRBD1 (6 bases). There are 15 residues in the CDR3. Germline V gives CDR1 SGHRS, CDR2 YFSETQ. V was clipped by 0 bases and J by 3 bases, with 12 bases between them. CDR3 in DNA: TGCGCCAGCAGCTTGGAGGCAGGGACATACTATGGCTACACCTTC. This sequence encodes CASSLEAGTYYGYTF. Full variable domain (rest looked up from reference TRBV5-1 and TRBJ1-2): KAGVTQTPRYLIKTRGQQVTLSCSPISGHRSVSWYQQTPGQGLQFLFEYFSETQRNKGNFPGRFSGRQFSNSRSEMNVSTLELGDSALYLCASSLEAGTYYGYTFGSGTRLTVV.

This clone was seen once. V usage is TRBV7-2 and J usage is TRBJ2-3; 13 nucleotides align to TRBD2. This CDR3 contains 16 residues. The V and J ends lost 5 bases and 3 bases, in that order; junction bases with no gene match: 5. CDR1 and CDR2 (germline): SGHTA, FQGNSA. The CDR3 here is CASSPLAGGPTDTQYF. In nucleotides, the CDR3 is TGTGCCAGCAGCCCACTAGCGGGAGGGCCGACAGATACGCAGTATTTT.

V and J are TRBV27 and TRBJ1-2, with a tentative D call TRBD1 (6 bases). With 5 bases removed from V and 2 bases from J, the gap between germline ends came to 24 bases. CDR1 MNHEY and CDR2 SMNVEV come from the germline V gene (reference sequence). The CDR3 totals 18 residues. This chain's CDR3 is CASSPLTSGQLKNYGYTF. The CDR3, as DNA: TGTGCCAGCAGTCCCCTAACCTCCGGACAGCTTAAAAACTATGGCTACACCTTC.